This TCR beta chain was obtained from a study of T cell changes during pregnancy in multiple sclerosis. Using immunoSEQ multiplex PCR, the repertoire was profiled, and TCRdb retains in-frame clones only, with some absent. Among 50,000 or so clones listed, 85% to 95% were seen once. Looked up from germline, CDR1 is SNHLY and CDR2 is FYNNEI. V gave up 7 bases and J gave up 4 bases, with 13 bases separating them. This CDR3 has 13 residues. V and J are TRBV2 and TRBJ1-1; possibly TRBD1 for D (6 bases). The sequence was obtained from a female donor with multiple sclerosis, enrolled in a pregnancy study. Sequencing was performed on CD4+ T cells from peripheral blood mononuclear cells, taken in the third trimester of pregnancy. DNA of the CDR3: TGTGCCAGCAATCGTGGGGGCGGCACTGAAGCTTTCTTT. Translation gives CASNRGGGTEAFF.